This is a list of T cell receptor beta chains from one sample in a study of cytomegalovirus exposure and HLA in healthy donors. TCRdb's table, derived via immunoSEQ multiplex PCR, lists solely in-frame clones and lacks some. The table shows under 200,000 clones, with around 75% occurring only once. Sequences were obtained from PBMCs. All receptors come from a woman in her 30s in good health and CMV-seronegative. Each CDR3 is given with its conserved first and last residue. A D gene is named only where the DNA matches it firmly. The size entry is marked missing in some rows and otherwise reads once, few, many or a size class.

clone_size	d_call	v_call	j_call	cdr3_nt	cdr3_aa
.	TRBD2	TRBV7-2	TRBJ2-7	TGTGCCAGCAGCCGGGAGGGCCCCGCTACCTACGAGCAGTACTTC	CASSREGPATYEQYF
.	TRBD1	TRBV2	TRBJ1-2	TGTGCCAGCACAGGGGGCCGCAGTTTCCACTATGGCTACACCTTC	CASTGGRSFHYGYTF
.	TRBD2	TRBV5-1	TRBJ2-7	TGCGCCAGCAGCGAGGGACTAGCGGGGATGTACGAGCAGTACTTC	CASSEGLAGMYEQYF
.	.	TRBV5-1	TRBJ2-6	TGCGCCAGCAGCTTAGGGAGTGGGAACGTCCTGACTTTC	CASSLGSGNVLTF
.	.	TRBV19	TRBJ2-2	TGTGCCAGTAGTATTGTACAGAACACCGGGGAGCTGTTTTTT	CASSIVQNTGELFF
few	.	TRBV4-2	TRBJ2-3	TGTGCCAGCAGCCAAGGAGCAACAGATACGCAGTATTTT	CASSQGATDTQYF
.	TRBD2	TRBV19	TRBJ2-1	TGTGCCAGCGGGACTAGCGGGGGTCTACTTTACAATGAGCAGTTCTTC	CASGTSGGLLYNEQFF
.	.	TRBV4-1	TRBJ1-2	TGCGCCAGCAGCCAAGACAGGGGCGTTAACTATGGCTACACCTTC	CASSQDRGVNYGYTF
.	.	TRBV7-2	TRBJ1-6	TGTGCCAGCAGCTTAGATTCTGGGAGGAATTCACCCCTCCACTTT	CASSLDSGRNSPLHF
.	.	TRBV5-4	TRBJ1-1	TGTGCCAGCAGACAGGGGAACACTGAAGCTTTCTTT	CASRQGNTEAFF
once	TRBD1	TRBV7-2	TRBJ1-5	TGTGCCAGCAGCCCAACAGGGGAACAGCCCCAGCATTTT	CASSPTGEQPQHF
.	.	TRBV7-2	TRBJ2-3	TGTGCCAGCAGCTTAGGGTCCCAGGGCCCAGATACGCAGTATTTT	CASSLGSQGPDTQYF
.	TRBD1	TRBV4-2	TRBJ1-4	TGTGCCAGCAGCCAAGCGGCGACAGGGGGCGGAGAAAAACTGTTTTTT	CASSQAATGGGEKLFF
.	TRBD1	TRBV7-3	TRBJ2-7	TGTGCCAGCAGTTCGACAGGGGCGGCTCCGTACGAGCAGTACTTC	CASSSTGAAPYEQYF
.	TRBD1	TRBV11-1	TRBJ1-1	TGTGCCAGCAGCCGGGACAGGCTGAACACTGAAGCTTTCTTT	CASSRDRLNTEAFF
.	TRBD1	TRBV19	TRBJ1-6	TGTGCCAGTAGTATCACACAGGGGTTTTCGAATTCACCCCTCCACTTT	CASSITQGFSNSPLHF
few	.	TRBV19	TRBJ1-2	TGTGCCAGCGAGTTTAACTATGGCTACACCTTC	CASEFNYGYTF
.	TRBD1	TRBV6-1	TRBJ1-5	TGTGCCAGCAGACGGACAGGTAGCAATCAGCCCCAGCATTTT	CASRRTGSNQPQHF
once	TRBD1	TRBV7-6	TRBJ2-7	TGTGCCAGCAGCGTAGGACAGGGGAGCTCCTACGAGCAGTACTTC	CASSVGQGSSYEQYF
.	.	TRBV6-6	TRBJ2-7	TGTGCCACGCAAACATTGTACAGCTACGAGCAGTACTTC	CATQTLYSYEQYF
once	.	TRBV2	TRBJ2-2	TGTGCCAGCAGTGTAACAGGTCCTGGCGGGGAGCTGTTTTTT	CASSVTGPGGELFF
few	TRBD1	TRBV28	TRBJ1-6	TGTGCCAGCAGTCTGACAGGGAATTCACCCCTCCACTTT	CASSLTGNSPLHF
once	TRBD2	TRBV4-2	TRBJ2-3	TGTGCCAGCAGCCACCCCGGGACTAGCGGGCTAGATTTT	CASSHPGTSGLDF
.	TRBD2	TRBV29-1	TRBJ2-1	TGCAGCCTAGGGCCTAGCGGTGGAAAGAATGAGCAGTTCTTC	CSLGPSGGKNEQFF
.	.	TRBV6-5	TRBJ1-5	TGTGCCAGCAGTTACGTGCGGCCGATAAATCAGCCCCAGCATTTT	CASSYVRPINQPQHF
once	TRBD2	TRBV4-1	TRBJ2-1	TGCGCCAGTAGCGCAGCGGGGGGGGGATCCAATGAGCAGTTCTTC	CASSAAGGGSNEQFF
.	.	TRBV18	TRBJ2-2	TGTGCCAGCTCACCGGTCTGGAGGCAGGGGTCCGGGGAGCTGTTTTTT	CASSPVWRQGSGELFF
.	TRBD2	TRBV7-3	TRBJ2-2	TGTGCCAGCAGCTTAACGGGGGGGAGCACCGGGGAGCTGTTTTTT	CASSLTGGSTGELFF
few	TRBD2	TRBV11-2	TRBJ2-3	TGTGCCAGCAGCTCTCGACTAGCGGGCACAGATACGCAGTATTTT	CASSSRLAGTDTQYF
.	TRBD2	TRBV14	TRBJ2-7	TGTGCCAGCAGCCAAGCGGGGGGGCTCGAGCAGTACTTC	CASSQAGGLEQYF
.	TRBD1	TRBV10-3	TRBJ1-3	TGTGCCATCAGTCCGGGGGACAGGGGCAGGGGGAACACCATATATTTT	CAISPGDRGRGNTIYF
.	TRBD1	TRBV18	TRBJ1-1	TGTGCCAGCTCACCAGGACAGGTACCTGAAGCTTTCTTT	CASSPGQVPEAFF
.	.	TRBV18	TRBJ1-1	TGTGCCAGCTCAGGGTTGGCCCCCGGGGACACTGAAGCTTTCTTT	CASSGLAPGDTEAFF
.	TRBD2	TRBV10-3	TRBJ2-1	TGTGCCATCAGTGAGTCGACTCCTGGGACTAGCTTAAATGAGCAGTTCTTC	CAISESTPGTSLNEQFF
few	.	TRBV2	TRBJ2-7	TGTGCCAGCAGTGCTGGGGTAATGAGGGGGATAAGGTACGAGCAGTACTTC	CASSAGVMRGIRYEQYF
.	TRBD1	TRBV7-6	TRBJ1-3	TGTGCCAGCAGCTTAAGCTCCGGGACAGGCTATTCTGGAAACACCATATATTTT	CASSLSSGTGYSGNTIYF
.	TRBD2	TRBV6-6	TRBJ2-7	TGTGCCAGCAGTCCCGGGACTAACTCCTACGAGCAGTACTTC	CASSPGTNSYEQYF
.	.	TRBV20-1	TRBJ1-1	TGCAGTGCTAGTGCACAGGGTAGGGCTTTCTTT	CSASAQGRAFF
.	TRBD1	TRBV29-1	TRBJ1-2	TGCAGCGCGAGGACAGGGGATAACTATGGCTACACCTTC	CSARTGDNYGYTF
.	.	TRBV19	TRBJ1-5	TGTGCCAGTAGTAAAGCCCACGGTTCGTGGCAGCCCCAGCATTTT	CASSKAHGSWQPQHF
.	TRBD1	TRBV5-4	TRBJ2-2	TGTGCCAGCAGCGACCACGACAGGGATGTGGGCGGGGAGCTGTTTTTT	CASSDHDRDVGGELFF
.	TRBD1	TRBV5-5	TRBJ1-2	TGTGCCAGCAGCTTGGGTTCCGACAGGGCTGGCGGCTACACCTTC	CASSLGSDRAGGYTF
.	TRBD2	TRBV29-1	TRBJ2-7	TGCAGCGTTGAAACTCCGGGACTAGCGGGGCCAAGCTCCTACGAGCAGTACTTC	CSVETPGLAGPSSYEQYF
once	.	TRBV27	TRBJ1-2	TGTGCCAGCAGTTTATCAGGGGTAGGCTACACCTTC	CASSLSGVGYTF
.	.	TRBV2	TRBJ1-2	TGTGCCAGCAGTGAAGCCTCCCGATCTATTGTTTCTAACTATGGCTACACCTTC	CASSEASRSIVSNYGYTF
few	TRBD2	TRBV6-6	TRBJ2-1	TGTGCCAGCAGTTACCCCGGGACTAGCGGGTACAATGAGCAGTTCTTC	CASSYPGTSGYNEQFF
.	TRBD2	TRBV6-1	TRBJ2-1	TGTGCCAGCAGGAATAGCGGGGGGGGCGATGAGCAGTTCTTC	CASRNSGGGDEQFF
.	TRBD2	TRBV7-3	TRBJ2-1	TGTGCCAGCAGCTTCGCGGGGGGGGCCTACAATGAGCAGTTCTTC	CASSFAGGAYNEQFF
.	.	TRBV29-1	TRBJ1-1	TGCAGCGTGGACACAGGGAATGCTGAAGCTTTCTTT	CSVDTGNAEAFF
.	TRBD2	TRBV15	TRBJ2-2	TGTGCCACCAGGCCCGGGACGGGAGGCACCGGGGAGCTGTTTTTT	CATRPGTGGTGELFF
.	.	TRBV7-9	TRBJ1-5	TGTGCCAGCAGCTTTTCGGGGGATCAGCCCCAGCATTTT	CASSFSGDQPQHF